Ten or more counts support the clone carrying this T cell receptor beta chain. The data stem from a study of metastatic and nonmetastatic thyroid tumors. MiXCR was used by TCRdb to re-call the PCR reads. The table shows about 40,000 clones, with roughly a sixth occurring only once. Nobody among the patients had been given any treatment before thyroid surgery. V dropped 8 bases and J dropped 3 bases, with 13 bases sitting between them. Germline V lookup: CDR1 MRHNA, CDR2 SNTAGT. The CDR3 extends over 14 amino acids. The clonotype comes from a female donor with papillary thyroid cancer or a benign thyroid nodule (not recorded which). Some clones in this sample may be carry-over from other donors' samples. V and J are TRBV6-4 and TRBJ2-2, with a tentative D call TRBD1 (7 bases). Specimen: tumor tissue. This CDR3 reads CASSARGDTGELFF. The CDR3 region has the DNA TGTGCCAGCTCGGCCAGGGGGGACACCGGGGAGCTGTTTTTT.